Given below is one T cell receptor (beta chain) in context. The specificity of this receptor is unknown. One base away there is no much larger clone; base qualities are not given. This specimen belongs to a study of T cell responses to AZD1222 COVID-19 vaccine (dated by TCRdb to 2020 to 2023). Context from the whole study: Because spike-specific TCR depth and breadth did not differ between the two schedules, AZD1222 recipients who got a second dose at roughly 4 weeks were pooled with those who got a second dose at roughly 12 weeks. Trial participants were enrolled into age subgroups of 18-55, 56-69 and 70-plus years, which contained 148, 28 and 57 TCR-sequenced participants, respectively. A total of 230 to 250 trial participants underwent TCR sequencing, of whom 207 received two doses of AZD1222 and 26 received two doses of the MenACWY control vaccine. The paper as a whole reports these results and caveats: Vaccine-associated CD4 TCRs spanned the whole spike protein, with dominant responses in regions 160-218 and 743-854. No day 14 peak-response samples were available, so repertoires were characterized only after the peak T cell response. After two AZD1222 doses, both the breadth and the depth of spike-specific TCRs were significantly higher than at day 0 and than in MenACWY recipients. Reportedly, close to half of the unique spike-specific TCRs recognized epitopes lying outside the regions that are mutated in the B.1.351 and B.1.1.7 variants. Conclusions about previously exposed vaccinees were limited because only six AZD1222 recipients were SARS-CoV-2 seropositive at baseline. Participants were mostly white British, with more females than males. The authors suggested clonal diversity may have been underestimated. In the small 56-69-year group, the increase in depth fell short of significance, most likely because of low power.

The CDR3 regions of human TCRbeta chains were analyzed by immunosequencing. Under the source paper's analysis protocol: Repertoire TCRs were checked for matches against a reference library of SARS-CoV-2-specific TCRs that had been generated using the MIRA antigen-specificity platform. Breadth meant the fraction of unique TCRs that were SARS-CoV-2-associated, whereas depth meant the fraction of total T cells that were SARS-CoV-2-associated. Using the MIRA data, each spike-specific TCR was assigned both to the spike region to which the TCR was reactive and to a CD4 or CD8 class. Log10-transformed breadth and depth values were compared by one-way ANOVA with Sidak's multiple comparisons tests. TCRdb's version of the immuneACCESS table is confined to in-frame rearrangements and falls short of the full clone set. An unresolved V gene accounts for under half of the shortfall where checked; the remainder is of unknown origin. V and J calls and clone size are those listed in that table; D and trimming were worked out from the DNA. The sample data list 99,000 or so clones, and about 93% of these were observed just once. Of the sample, less than 5% falls within the top ten clones.

The sample's time point label, in plain terms: baseline before first vaccination. Samples from vaccinated people were obtained from the UK trials COV001 and COV002, which included a single-blind randomized controlled phase 2/3 trial of AZD1222 (ChAdOx1 nCoV-19) in healthy adults. For TCRbeta chain sequencing, PBMC samples were collected from trial participants at day 0 and at day 28 after the second dose. This specimen was peripheral blood, taken on day 0 of AZD1222 vaccination. The receptor's source is an adult in good health.

In nucleotides, the sequence is TGTGCCAGCAGCCAATCCGGGACGGACAACTATGGCTACACCTTC. It encodes CASSQSGTDNYGYTF. The chain links TRBV7-9 with TRBJ1-2; 5 matching bases give a weak D call of TRBD1. There are 15 amino acids in the CDR3, from cysteine to phenylalanine inclusive. Only the CDR3 DNA stays, 45 bases, in frame from base 1. Trimming costs V 5 bases and J 2 bases, and their ends lie 15 bases apart. CDR1 and CDR2 (SEHNR, FQNEAQ) derive from the germline V gene (reference sequence). Supplemented by the reference TRBV7-9 and TRBJ1-2 proteins around the CDR3, the complete variable domain is DTGVSQNPRHKITKRGQNVTFRCDPISEHNRLYWYRQTLGQGPEFLTYFQNEAQLEKSRLLSDRFSAERPKGSFSTLEIQRTEQGDSAMYLCASSQSGTDNYGYTFGSGTRLTVV.